Below, 32 T cell receptor beta chains from the same sample are listed, as sequenced in a study of blood T cell repertoires in COVID-19 (TCRdb year 2020). Library preparation used the immunoSEQ multiplex PCR assay. In its TCRdb copy, this immuneACCESS table keeps in-frame sequences only and misses some clones. Where compared with another copy, unresolved V genes explain less than half of these, and the others have no known cause. The sample contains under 70,000 clones, approximately 88% of them found a single time. The ten largest account for around 6% of the sample. Specimen: peripheral blood. The receptors derive from a woman in her seventies with acute or convalescent COVID-19.

With respect to this clone: The DNA is omitted, as the CDR3 cannot be located on it reliably, and the CDR3 follows TCRdb's listing. The chain employs TRBV6-5 and TRBJ1-2; the DNA was not used to check the table's D call, TRBD1. The CDR3 totals 16 residues, both ends included. Looked up from germline, CDR1 is MNHEY and CDR2 is SVGAGI. The CDR3 here is CASSFLWTGGHYGYTF.

Written as DNA, the CDR3 is TGTGCCAGCAGCTTAGCGGGCAGGGGGGACGATGGCTACACCTTC. As protein: CASSLAGRGDDGYTF. J is TRBJ1-2 and V is TRBV7-9, with 7 bases fitting TRBD1. The J segment lost 6 bases and the V segment lost 0 bases, leaving 7 bases of the junction unmatched. The CDR3 sequence is 15 residues long. The germline V gene has CDR1 SEHNR and CDR2 FQNEAQ (reference sequence).

J is TRBJ2-6 and V is TRBV5-1; 8 bases align to TRBD1. The CDR3 is 18 amino acids. CDR1 and CDR2 from the germline V gene are SGHRS and YFSETQ. Trimming removed 1 base from V and 3 bases from J; junction bases left unmatched: 9. CDR3: CASSLWGQGARGANVLTF. The CDR3 DNA follows: TGCGCCAGCAGCTTGTGGGGGCAGGGGGCGCGTGGGGCCAACGTCCTGACTTTC.

The chain combines TRBV19 with TRBJ2-5, with unresolved D. The germline V and J ends were trimmed by 3 bases and 8 bases, with 13 bases remaining between them. CDR1 and CDR2 (germline): LNHDA, SQIVND (reference sequence). This CDR3 has 13 amino acids. CDR3 in amino acids: CASSMQHELTQYF. The CDR3 nucleotides read TGTGCCAGTAGTATGCAGCACGAACTAACCCAGTACTTC.

The V call is TRBV3-1 (or the pseudogene TRBV3-2), the J call TRBJ1-2; 11 nucleotides match TRBD1. CDR1 and CDR2 from the germline V gene are LGHDT and YNNKEL (reference sequence). With V trimmed by 5 bases and J by 7 bases, 3 bases remained unmatched. The CDR3 runs to 13 residues. CDR3 loop: CASSGQGAGGYTF. CDR3 DNA sequence: TGTGCCAGCAGCGGACAGGGGGCCGGTGGCTACACCTTC.

CDR3 sequence reads: CASSQFFGSTDTQYF. In DNA form, the CDR3 reads TGCGCCAGCAGCCAGTTCTTCGGTAGCACAGATACGCAGTATTTT. J is TRBJ2-3 and V is TRBV4-3; D gene ambiguous. V shed 3 bases and J shed 0 bases, with 10 bases lying between them. CDR3 length: 15 amino acids. Germline V gives CDR1 LGHNA, CDR2 YSLEER.

The chain links TRBV7-8 to TRBJ1-1; 8 bases match TRBD1. From germline, CDR1 is SGHVS and CDR2 FQNEAQ. The CDR3 loop spans 16 amino acids. The trim removed 0 bases at V and 11 bases at J, leaving 14 bases unmatched. CDR3 protein: CASSLAGGQGARMAFF. DNA for the CDR3: TGTGCCAGCAGCTTAGCGGGAGGCCAGGGGGCTAGGATGGCTTTCTTT.

The chain recombines TRBV28 with TRBJ1-5, with 9 nucleotides matching TRBD1. CDR1 MDHEN and CDR2 SYDVKM come from the germline V gene. Trimming removed 6 bases from V and 6 bases from J; junction bases left unmatched: 9. CDR3 length: 15 residues. The CDR3 sequence is CASSADRGSVQPQHF. The CDR3 coding sequence is TGTGCCAGCAGCGCCGACAGGGGGTCGGTTCAGCCCCAGCATTTT.

The chain carries TRBV28 and TRBJ1-2; 8 bases map to TRBD1. CDR3 length equals 14 residues. Germline loops: CDR1 MDHEN, CDR2 SYDVKM. With 3 bases clipped from V and 2 bases from J, the junction kept 2 bases outside the gene matches. This CDR3 is CASSLGTGNYGYTF. The DNA of the CDR3 is TGTGCCAGCAGTTTGGGGACAGGCAACTATGGCTACACCTTC.

This chain uses TRBV3-1 (or the pseudogene TRBV3-2) with TRBJ2-3; weak D call: TRBD2 (7 bases). The CDR3 totals 14 residues. The germline CDR1 and CDR2 sequences are LGHDT and YNNKEL (reference sequence). Deletions cut 7 bases from V and 1 base from J, with 12 bases between. CDR3 region: CASTDGGRTDTQYF. The CDR3 nucleotides are TGTGCCAGCACCGACGGGGGGCGCACAGATACGCAGTATTTT.

This chain connects TRBV7-9 to TRBJ2-7; 8 nucleotides match TRBD1. V trimming: 5 bases; J trimming: 6 bases; junction bases outside the gene matches: 6. CDR3 length equals 13 residues. Germline CDR1 SEHNR, CDR2 FQNEAQ (reference sequence). The CDR3 DNA sequence: TGTGCCAGCAGCCCCGGACAGGGCTCCGAGCAGTACTTC. Its protein product is CASSPGQGSEQYF.

The chain employs TRBV9 and TRBJ1-5; D gene unclear. The V end lost 4 bases, the J end lost 5 bases, and 10 bases lay between the germline ends. Looked up from germline, CDR1 is SGDLS and CDR2 is YYNGEE. CDR3 length equals 13 residues. CDR3 loop: CASSFSDYQPQHF. The CDR3 DNA reads TGTGCCAGCAGCTTTAGCGACTATCAGCCCCAGCATTTT. Together with reference TRBV9 and TRBJ1-5, the CDR3 gives the full variable domain: DSGVTQTPKHLITATGQRVTLRCSPRSGDLSVYWYQQSLDQGLQFLIQYYNGEERAKGNILERFSAQQFPDLHSELNLSSLELGDSALYFCASSFSDYQPQHFGDGTRLSIL.

This chain links TRBV27 with TRBJ2-3; D unclear. The ends were cut back, 2 bases at V and 1 base at J, with 4 bases in the middle. The V gene's germline CDR1 is MNHEY and CDR2 SMNVEV (reference sequence). The CDR3 is made up of 13 amino acids. CDR3 in DNA: TGTGCCAGCAGTTTAGTCGGCACAGATACGCAGTATTTT. This encodes CASSLVGTDTQYF.

The chain carries TRBV6-5 and TRBJ1-1; TRBD1 is a possible D gene (6 bases). V was clipped by 6 bases and J by 1 base, with 9 bases between them. Germline CDR1 MNHEY, CDR2 SVGAGI. This CDR3 has 13 amino acids. The CDR3 loop is CASRTGPNTEAFF. In DNA, the CDR3 is TGTGCCAGCAGAACAGGGCCGAACACTGAAGCTTTCTTT.

The chain couples TRBV19 to TRBJ1-2, with D perhaps TRBD1 (5 bases). The germline gives CDR1 LNHDA, CDR2 SQIVND (reference sequence). The CDR3 totals 14 residues. The V gene lost 8 bases and the J gene lost 4 bases, with 17 bases spanning the gap. The CDR3 reads CASLPDSSTYGYTF. The CDR3, as DNA: TGTGCCAGTCTCCCCGACAGCTCTACCTATGGCTACACCTTC. Variable domain in full (rest from reference TRBV19 and TRBJ1-2): DGGITQSPKYLFRKEGQNVTLSCEQNLNHDAMYWYRQDPGQGLRLIYYSQIVNDFQKGDIAEGYSVSREKKESFPLTVTSAQKNPTAFYLCASLPDSSTYGYTFGSGTRLTVV.

This chain links TRBV9 with TRBJ2-5, with D hard to call. This CDR3 region has 13 residues. The germline V and J ends were trimmed by 0 bases and 1 base, with 4 bases remaining between them. Germline V gene lookup returns CDR1 SGDLS and CDR2 YYNGEE. CDR3 DNA sequence: TGTGCCAGCAGCGTAGGAGTCCAAGAGACCCAGTACTTC. Protein: CASSVGVQETQYF.

The rearrangement joins TRBV7-2 to TRBJ2-7; the D gene is possibly TRBD2 (6 bases). The CDR3 has 16 residues. Germline V gives CDR1 SGHTA, CDR2 FQGNSA. V was cut by 4 bases and J by 2 bases, with 18 bases left in between. For the CDR3, the DNA is TGTGCCAGCAGCTCCCCTAACGGGAGACCCACCTACGAGCAGTACTTC. It encodes CASSSPNGRPTYEQYF.

The chain is built from TRBV7-3 and TRBJ2-1; 10 nucleotides align to TRBD1. The CDR3 contains 15 residues. Losses at the gene ends were 6 bases for V and 4 bases for J; bases not matched to a gene: 6. Germline CDR1 reads SGHTA; CDR2 reads FQGTGA. The CDR3 DNA reads TGTGCCAGCAGTTCCGGGACAGGGGTATACAATGAGCAGTTCTTC. This codes for CASSSGTGVYNEQFF.

The rearrangement joins TRBV2 to TRBJ2-3, with 9 bases lining up with TRBD2. Trimming took 4 bases from V and 4 from J; bases not matched to a gene: 9. Germline CDR1 reads SNHLY; CDR2 reads FYNNEI. The CDR3 runs to 16 residues. CDR3 sequence reads: CASSVRAGGGADTQYF. Written as DNA, the CDR3 is TGTGCCAGCAGTGTGCGAGCGGGAGGAGGGGCAGATACGCAGTATTTT.

This clone was counted once. This chain links TRBV6-1 with TRBJ2-2; weak D call: TRBD1 (6 bases). This CDR3 has 16 residues. Germline CDR1 and CDR2: MNHNS and SASEGT. V lost 1 base, J lost 8 bases, and 17 bases lay in between. Written as DNA, the CDR3 is TGTGCCAGCAGTGAAGTTATCAAAACAGGGAAAGGGGAGCTGTTTTTT. Its protein is CASSEVIKTGKGELFF.

The chain joins TRBV2 to TRBJ1-1, with D perhaps matching TRBD1 (5 bases). The CDR3 length is 14 residues. V lost 8 bases and J lost 2, with 15 bases in between. Germline V gene sequence: CDR1 SNHLY, CDR2 FYNNEI. DNA of the CDR3: TGTGCCAGCGGGGCCGGGCGCAGCAACACTGAAGCTTTCTTT. It codes for CASGAGRSNTEAFF.

The chain links TRBV10-3 to TRBJ2-7, with 10 bases matching TRBD2. The CDR3 covers 13 residues. Losses at the gene ends were 10 bases for V and 7 bases for J; bases not matched to a gene: 10. Germline V gene data show CDR1 as ENHRY and CDR2 as SYGVKD. CDR3 DNA: TGTGCCACCGCGGGACTAGCGCGTTCGGAGCAGTACTTC. Amino acid sequence: CATAGLARSEQYF.

The chain joins TRBV27 to TRBJ2-7; D is perhaps TRBD2 (6 bases). Germline V lookup: CDR1 MNHEY, CDR2 SMNVEV (reference sequence). The V end lost 6 bases, the J end lost 2 bases, and 17 bases lay between the germline ends. CDR3 size: 15 residues. In DNA form, the CDR3 reads TGTGCCAGCAGCCTGATTGGGGGGTGGACCTACGAGCAGTACTTC. This encodes CASSLIGGWTYEQYF.

Regarding this clone: The sample has other DNA sequences that encode this CDR3 too. The chain links TRBV7-2 to TRBJ1-5; D might be TRBD1 (6 bases). CDR1 is SGHTA and CDR2 is FQGNSA in the germline V gene. V gave up 5 bases and J gave up 0 bases, with 8 bases separating them. The CDR3 is 14 residues long. CDR3 protein: CASSPQGSNQPQHF. CDR3 coding DNA: TGTGCCAGCAGCCCACAGGGTAGCAATCAGCCCCAGCATTTT.

The chain couples TRBV19 to TRBJ2-1, with 13 bases matching TRBD2. The CDR3 extends over 17 amino acids. Germline V gene data show CDR1 as LNHDA and CDR2 as SQIVND (reference sequence). V shed 5 bases, J shed 6 bases, and the junction held 10 bases outside the gene matches. In DNA form, the CDR3 reads TGTGCCAGTAGTCTTCGGACTAGCGGGAGTATCGTCAATGAGCAGTTCTTC. Protein: CASSLRTSGSIVNEQFF.

The chain combines TRBV7-3 with TRBJ1-1; 7 bases fit TRBD1. CDR1 and CDR2 (germline): SGHTA, FQGTGA. V lost 0 bases and J lost 0; bases outside the gene matches: 4. There are 16 residues in the CDR3. DNA for the CDR3: TGTGCCAGCAGCTTAACTGGGGGACAGCTGAACACTGAAGCTTTCTTT. Translating it yields CASSLTGGQLNTEAFF. The full variable domain, its missing parts supplied by reference TRBV7-3 and TRBJ1-1, is GAGVSQTPSNKVTEKGKYVELRCDPISGHTALYWYRQSLGQGPEFLIYFQGTGAADDSGLPNDRFFAVRPEGSVSTLKIQRTERGDSAVYLCASSLTGGQLNTEAFFGQGTRLTVV.

The chain combines TRBV2 with TRBJ1-2; 7 bases align to TRBD1. The J segment lost 0 bases and the V segment lost 9 bases, leaving 10 bases of the junction unmatched. The CDR3 runs to 15 residues. The germline V gene has CDR1 SNHLY and CDR2 FYNNEI. This CDR3 reads CARGGTVASNYGYTF. The CDR3 DNA is TGTGCCAGAGGGGGGACAGTAGCCTCTAACTATGGCTACACCTTC.

The V call is TRBV12-3 or TRBV12-4, the J call TRBJ1-5; D is unresolved. V gave up 6 bases and J gave up 1 base, with 7 bases separating them. CDR3 size: 13 residues. The CDR3 loop reads CASREGSNQPQHF. The CDR3 DNA sequence: TGTGCCAGCAGAGAGGGAAGCAATCAGCCCCAGCATTTT.

This clone has a single count. Other DNA sequences from this sample encode an identical CDR3 as well. This CDR3 reads CASSSTGENTEAFF. The DNA of the CDR3 is TGCGCCAGCAGCTCGACCGGGGAGAACACTGAAGCTTTCTTT. V usage is TRBV5-1 and J usage is TRBJ1-1; no clear D. This CDR3 is 14 amino acids long. V was trimmed by 3 bases and J by 1 base, leaving 10 bases between them. In germline, CDR1 is SGHRS, CDR2 YFSETQ. The full variable domain, rest sourced from reference TRBV5-1 and TRBJ1-1, is KAGVTQTPRYLIKTRGQQVTLSCSPISGHRSVSWYQQTPGQGLQFLFEYFSETQRNKGNFPGRFSGRQFSNSRSEMNVSTLELGDSALYLCASSSTGENTEAFFGQGTRLTVV.

The chain uses TRBV7-8 and TRBJ2-7, with D hard to call. Germline CDR1 and CDR2: SGHVS and FQNEAQ. Trimming left V 0 bases short and J 7 bases short, with 10 bases between. The length of the CDR3 is 13 residues. The CDR3 reads CASSLARRREQYF. Written as DNA, the CDR3 is TGTGCCAGCAGCTTAGCGCGAAGGAGAGAGCAGTACTTC.

The chain carries TRBV2 and TRBJ2-6, with TRBD2 as a possible D gene (7 bases). V dropped 10 bases and J dropped 2 bases, with 15 bases sitting between them. CDR1 is SNHLY, CDR2 FYNNEI, per germline. The CDR3 runs to 15 residues. The CDR3 loop reads CATRTGGTGANVLTF. The CDR3 nucleotides are TGTGCCACCCGAACGGGGGGCACTGGGGCCAACGTCCTGACTTTC.

The chain uses TRBV28 and TRBJ2-5, with 7 positions matching TRBD1. The germline V gene has CDR1 MDHEN and CDR2 SYDVKM. V was pared by 3 bases and J by 4 bases, with 11 bases of the junction left unmatched. This CDR3 contains 16 residues. The chain's CDR3 is CASSFGAGGTRETQYF. CDR3 nucleotides: TGTGCCAGCAGTTTTGGGGCAGGGGGTACACGAGAGACCCAGTACTTC.